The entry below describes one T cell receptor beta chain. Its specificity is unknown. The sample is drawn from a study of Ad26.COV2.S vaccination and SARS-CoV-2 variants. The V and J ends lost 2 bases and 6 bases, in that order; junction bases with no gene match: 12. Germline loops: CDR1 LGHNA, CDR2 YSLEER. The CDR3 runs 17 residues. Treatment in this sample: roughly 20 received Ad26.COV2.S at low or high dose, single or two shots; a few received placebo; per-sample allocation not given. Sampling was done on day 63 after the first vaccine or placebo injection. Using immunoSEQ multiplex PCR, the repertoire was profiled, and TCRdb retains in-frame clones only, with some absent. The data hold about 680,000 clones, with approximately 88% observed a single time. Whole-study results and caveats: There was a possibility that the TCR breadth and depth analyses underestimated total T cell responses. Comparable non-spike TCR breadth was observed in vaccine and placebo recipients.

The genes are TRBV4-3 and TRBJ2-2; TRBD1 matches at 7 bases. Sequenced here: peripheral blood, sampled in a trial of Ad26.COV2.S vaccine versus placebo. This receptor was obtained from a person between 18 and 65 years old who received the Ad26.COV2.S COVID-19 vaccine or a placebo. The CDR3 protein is CASSQLRDSWISGELFF. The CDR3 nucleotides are TGCGCCAGCAGCCAACTCCGGGACAGTTGGATTTCCGGGGAGCTGTTTTTT.